The 28 T cell receptor beta chains given below trace back to one sample, sequenced in a study of technical replicates of blood from a few donors. Data came from immunoSEQ multiplex PCR; TCRdb stores just in-frame clones and leaves some out. The sample shows fewer than 100,000 clones, more than 90% of them seen only once. Sample: T cells isolated from PBMCs. The origin of the receptors is a human donor in good health.

The chain is built from TRBV7-9 and TRBJ2-3; D unclear. Germline CDR1 and CDR2: SEHNR and FQNEAQ (reference sequence). The CDR3 is made up of 15 amino acids. Trimming pared 2 bases from V and 4 bases from J, leaving 13 bases between. CDR3 coding DNA: TGTGCCAGCAGCTTACCGGTTTTGCGGCCAGATACGCAGTATTTT. Translation: CASSLPVLRPDTQYF.

This sequence joins TRBV4-2 and TRBJ2-5; tentatively, D is TRBD2 (7 bases). With 3 bases removed from V and 7 bases from J, the gap between germline ends came to 21 bases. Germline CDR1 LGHNA, CDR2 YNFKEQ. This CDR3 has 16 residues. The chain's CDR3 is CASSQDERGAPGTQYF. CDR3 nucleotide sequence: TGTGCCAGCAGCCAGGATGAACGGGGGGCCCCAGGGACCCAGTACTTC.

The chain recombines TRBV7-3 with TRBJ2-3, with 8 bases lining up with TRBD2. The CDR3 consists of 16 residues. Germline CDR1 SGHTA, CDR2 FQGTGA. V shed 5 bases, J shed 5 bases, and the junction held 12 bases outside the gene matches. CDR3 coding DNA: TGTGCCAGCAGCGAAACGGGGACTAGTCATAGAGATACGCAGTATTTT. Encoded protein: CASSETGTSHRDTQYF.

This clone was seen only a few times. The gene calls are TRBV9 and TRBJ1-1; D is possibly TRBD1 (5 bases). The CDR3 length is 13 residues. V was shortened by 7 bases and J by 3 bases, with 13 bases between the two germline ends. The V gene's germline CDR1 is SGDLS and CDR2 YYNGEE. The CDR3 nucleotides are TGTGCCAGCTCGGCTTCAGGGCACACTGAAGCTTTCTTT. It specifies CASSASGHTEAFF.

This rearrangement joins TRBV29-1 to TRBJ2-7, with TRBD2 matching 7 bases. The CDR3 is 14 residues long. V was clipped by 6 bases and J by 3 bases; unmatched bases: 11. Germline V gene lookup returns CDR1 SQVTM and CDR2 ANQGSEA. The CDR3 nucleotides read TGCAGCGTCCGACAAAATGGGAGGGTCTACGAGCAGTACTTC. Protein sequence: CSVRQNGRVYEQYF.

The chain joins TRBV10-1 to TRBJ2-3; TRBD2 matches 8 bases. The CDR3 consists of 15 residues. Germline V gene sequence: CDR1 WNHNN, CDR2 SYGVQD (reference sequence). V was clipped by 5 bases and J by 2 bases; unmatched bases: 6. Here the CDR3 DNA reads TGCGCCAGCAGTATGGCGGGGGGATTCACAGATACGCAGTATTTT. It translates to CASSMAGGFTDTQYF.

The genes are TRBV15 and TRBJ1-1, with TRBD1 identical over 8 bases. The CDR3 totals 16 residues. Germline V CDR1 and CDR2: LNHNV, YYDKDF (reference sequence). The V gene end was trimmed by 5 bases and the J gene end by 2 bases; junction bases not matched to a gene: 10. The chain's CDR3 is CATSGLGQERNTEAFF. The CDR3 DNA reads TGTGCCACCAGCGGTCTGGGACAGGAGAGAAACACTGAAGCTTTCTTT.

The chain joins TRBV27 to TRBJ2-1; the D gene is possibly TRBD1 (6 bases). Trimming took 6 bases from V and 15 from J, leaving 21 bases between them. Germline values: CDR1 MNHEY, CDR2 SMNVEV (reference sequence). The CDR3 contains 13 residues. Here the CDR3 DNA reads TGTGCCAGCAGCACCCACCTGGGGGCAGGTTGGTTCTTC. It is translated as CASSTHLGAGWFF.

DNA of the CDR3: TGTGCCAGCAGGAGTGACAGGGCGCGGGGCTACACCTTC. It translates to CASRSDRARGYTF. The chain is built from TRBV6-1 and TRBJ1-2, with TRBD1 matching over 7 bases. CDR3 length: 13 residues. Germline V CDR1 and CDR2: MNHNS, SASEGT. J lost 8 bases, V lost 6 bases, and 9 bases had no gene match.

The gene calls are TRBV4-2 and TRBJ2-3; 12 bases align to TRBD2. The CDR3 runs 17 residues. Germline V CDR1 and CDR2: LGHNA, YNFKEQ. V lost 5 bases, J lost 2 bases, and 8 bases stayed unmatched. CDR3 sequence reads: CASSLRLAGEPTDTQYF. As DNA, the CDR3 is TGTGCCAGCAGCTTAAGACTAGCGGGGGAACCCACAGATACGCAGTATTTT.

The genes are TRBV4-1 and TRBJ1-5; TRBD1 aligns across 7 bases. This CDR3 contains 19 residues. Germline V gene lookup returns CDR1 MGHRA and CDR2 YSYEKL. V shed 0 bases and J 0 bases; nucleotides not matched to a gene: 11. The CDR3 loop reads CASSQDPRDRAHSNQPQHF. The CDR3 bases are TGCGCCAGCAGCCAAGATCCCCGGGACAGAGCCCATAGCAATCAGCCCCAGCATTTT.

About this clone itself: Additional DNA sequences in this sample encode the identical CDR3. V gene TRBV5-1 combines with J gene TRBJ1-5, with D possibly TRBD1 on 6 matching bases. The V gene lost 0 bases and the J gene lost 1 base, with 8 bases spanning the gap. CDR3 length equals 15 residues. Germline CDR1 SGHRS, CDR2 YFSETQ. The CDR3 DNA sequence: TGCGCCAGCAGCTTGGCCACAGGGAGCAATCAGCCCCAGCATTTT. Translated: CASSLATGSNQPQHF.

The chain is built from TRBV7-7 and TRBJ2-5; TRBD2 might be the D (6 bases). CDR1 and CDR2 (germline): SSHAT, FNYEAQ (reference sequence). Trimming shortened V by 3 bases and J by 2 bases, and 13 bases separated the two germline ends. The CDR3 length is 15 residues. DNA of the CDR3: TGTGCCAGCAGCTTCCGACGGGGAGGACAAGAGACCCAGTACTTC. It is translated as CASSFRRGGQETQYF.

The genes are TRBV28 and TRBJ1-1; D remains ambiguous. The ends were cut back, 3 bases at V and 7 bases at J, with 12 bases in the middle. The CDR3 covers 13 residues. Germline CDR1 reads MDHEN; CDR2 reads SYDVKM. Written as DNA, the CDR3 is TGTGCCAGCAGTTTCGCTTTTCAGGATGAAGCTTTCTTT. Translation: CASSFAFQDEAFF.

The V call is TRBV5-6, the J call TRBJ2-2; tentatively, D is TRBD1 (6 bases). Germline V gives CDR1 SGHDT, CDR2 YYEEEE. The CDR3 length is 18 residues. The V end was cut by 4 bases, the J end by 2 bases, with 21 bases between. CDR3 coding DNA: TGTGCCAGCAGCCCATCGAGGGGGATGACAGCTAACACCGGGGAGCTGTTTTTT. It yields the protein CASSPSRGMTANTGELFF.

The V gene is TRBV14, the J gene TRBJ1-2; 7 nucleotides match TRBD1. CDR3 length: 14 residues. In germline, CDR1 is SGHDN, CDR2 FVKESK. Trimming at V came to 4 bases and at J to 1 base, leaving 3 bases not matched to a gene. In DNA form, the CDR3 reads TGTGCCAGCAGCCCTGGGACAGTTAACTATGGCTACACCTTC. The encoded protein is CASSPGTVNYGYTF.

V gene TRBV11-1 combines with J gene TRBJ2-3; 10 bases fit TRBD2. CDR3 size: 18 residues. The ends lost 5 bases at V and 4 bases at J; junction bases unmatched: 15. The germline V gene encodes CDR1 SGHAT and CDR2 FQDESV (reference sequence). CDR3 bases: TGTGCCAGCAGCGGCCTCACCGGTAGCGGGAGGTCGCCAGATACGCAGTATTTT. Residues: CASSGLTGSGRSPDTQYF.

This rearrangement joins TRBV11-2 to TRBJ2-1; D might be TRBD2 (6 bases). The germline V gene encodes CDR1 SGHAT and CDR2 FQNNGV. The CDR3 sequence is 15 residues long. With 1 base removed from V and 0 bases from J, the gap between germline ends came to 7 bases. For the CDR3, the DNA is TGTGCCAGCAGCTTAGTCGGGGGCTCCTACAATGAGCAGTTCTTC. Translation: CASSLVGGSYNEQFF.

V gene TRBV5-1 combines with J gene TRBJ2-7; D is unresolved. The CDR3 length is 14 residues. Deletions cut 1 base from V and 0 bases from J, with 8 bases between. Germline loops: CDR1 SGHRS, CDR2 YFSETQ. For the CDR3, the DNA is TGCGCCAGCAGCTTGTCCACATTCTCCTACGAGCAGTACTTC. Translation: CASSLSTFSYEQYF.

The chain combines TRBV7-9 with TRBJ2-7, with TRBD1 identical over 10 bases. Germline values: CDR1 SEHNR, CDR2 FQNEAQ (reference sequence). This CDR3 comprises 14 residues. V trimming: 5 bases; J trimming: 6 bases; junction bases outside the gene matches: 7. CDR3 in amino acids: CASSPGQGMSEQYF. In DNA, the CDR3 is TGTGCCAGCAGCCCGGGACAGGGGATGTCCGAGCAGTACTTC.

V usage is TRBV6-4 and J usage is TRBJ1-5; D gene unclear. V was clipped by 5 bases and J by 0 bases, with 8 bases between them. The CDR3 sequence is 14 residues long. Germline V gives CDR1 MRHNA, CDR2 SNTAGT. The CDR3 spells CASSPMASNQPQHF. CDR3 bases: TGTGCCAGCAGTCCAATGGCTAGCAATCAGCCCCAGCATTTT.

The chain combines TRBV7-7 with TRBJ1-1; D not resolved. The CDR3 length is 13 residues. The germline V gene encodes CDR1 SSHAT and CDR2 FNYEAQ (reference sequence). The CDR3 region is CATNESAETEAFF. In DNA form, the CDR3 reads TGTGCTACCAACGAGAGTGCGGAAACTGAAGCTTTCTTT.

This clone was found a few times. This chain uses TRBV7-8 with TRBJ1-1, with unresolved D. The CDR3 extends over 12 amino acids. Trimming pared 3 bases from V and 7 bases from J, leaving 9 bases between. Germline CDR1 SGHVS, CDR2 FQNEAQ. The chain's CDR3 is CASSFTTVEAFF. CDR3 DNA: TGTGCCAGCAGCTTCACAACAGTTGAAGCTTTCTTT.

This chain uses TRBV5-1 with TRBJ2-7; TRBD1 matches 9 bases. Germline CDR1 reads SGHRS; CDR2 reads YFSETQ. The length of the CDR3 is 16 residues. Trimming took 4 bases from V and 2 from J; bases not matched to a gene: 10. CDR3 in DNA: TGCGCCAGCAGCGCAACACCGGGACAGGGAACCTACGAGCAGTACTTC. This sequence encodes CASSATPGQGTYEQYF.

The chain recombines TRBV7-9 with TRBJ2-7; no clear D. The end of the DNA fits TRBJ2-1 better, so the J call may be wrong. Germline V gene sequence: CDR1 SEHNR, CDR2 FQNEAQ (reference sequence). This CDR3 is 15 amino acids long. Here the CDR3 DNA reads TGTGCCAGCAGCTTAGGACTTAGCTCCTACAATGAGCAGTTCTTC. This translates into CASSLGLSSYNEQFF.

The V gene is TRBV7-3, the J gene TRBJ2-1; 7 bases are a match to TRBD2. Unmatched junction bases numbered 4, after V lost 3 bases and J lost 2 bases. The germline gives CDR1 SGHTA, CDR2 FQGTGA. The CDR3 length is 15 residues. The CDR3, as DNA: TGTGCCAGCAGCTTCAGCGGGGCCACCTACAATGAGCAGTTCTTC. It codes for CASSFSGATYNEQFF.

The chain links TRBV15 to TRBJ2-7; D remains unclear. Germline CDR1 is LNHNV and CDR2 is YYDKDF (reference sequence). The V end was cut by 0 bases, the J end by 4 bases, with 10 bases between. The CDR3 spans 14 residues. The CDR3 bases are TGTGCCACCAGCAGAGATCCTGACGGGTACGAGCAGTACTTC. Residues: CATSRDPDGYEQYF.

The chain carries TRBV6-1 and TRBJ2-7; no clear D. The CDR3 covers 13 residues. CDR1 is MNHNS, CDR2 SASEGT, per germline. The V and J ends lost 2 bases and 3 bases respectively, with 8 bases between them. The CDR3 here is CASSETAVYEQYF. The CDR3, as DNA: TGTGCCAGCAGTGAAACAGCCGTCTACGAGCAGTACTTC.